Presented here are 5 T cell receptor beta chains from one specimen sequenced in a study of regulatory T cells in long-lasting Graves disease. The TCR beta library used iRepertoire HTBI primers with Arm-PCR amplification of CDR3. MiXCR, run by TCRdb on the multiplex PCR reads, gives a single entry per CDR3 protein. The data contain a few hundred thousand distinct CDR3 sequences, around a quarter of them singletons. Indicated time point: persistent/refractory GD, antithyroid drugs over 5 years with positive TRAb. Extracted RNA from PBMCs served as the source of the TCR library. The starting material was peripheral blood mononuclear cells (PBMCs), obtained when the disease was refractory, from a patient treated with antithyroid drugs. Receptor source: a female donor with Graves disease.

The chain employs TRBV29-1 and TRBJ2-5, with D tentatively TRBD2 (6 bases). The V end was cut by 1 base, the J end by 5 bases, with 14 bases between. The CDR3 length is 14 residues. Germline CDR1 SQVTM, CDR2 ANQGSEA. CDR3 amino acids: CSVEGLGGLETQYF. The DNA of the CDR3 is TGCAGCGTTGAAGGTTTGGGGGGTTTGGAGACCCAGTACTTC.

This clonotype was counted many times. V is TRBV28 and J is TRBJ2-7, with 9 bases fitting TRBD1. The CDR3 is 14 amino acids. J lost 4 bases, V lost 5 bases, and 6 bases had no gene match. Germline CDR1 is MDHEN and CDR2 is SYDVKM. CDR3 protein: CASSPTGGAYEQYF. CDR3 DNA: TGTGCCAGCAGTCCCACAGGGGGCGCGTACGAGCAGTACTTC.

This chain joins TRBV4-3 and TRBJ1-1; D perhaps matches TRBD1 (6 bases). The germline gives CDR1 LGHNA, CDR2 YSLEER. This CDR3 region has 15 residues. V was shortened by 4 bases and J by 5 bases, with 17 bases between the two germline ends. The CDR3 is CASSLGQGKYTEAFF. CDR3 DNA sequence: TGCGCCAGCAGCCTAGGGCAGGGGAAGTATACTGAAGCTTTCTTT.

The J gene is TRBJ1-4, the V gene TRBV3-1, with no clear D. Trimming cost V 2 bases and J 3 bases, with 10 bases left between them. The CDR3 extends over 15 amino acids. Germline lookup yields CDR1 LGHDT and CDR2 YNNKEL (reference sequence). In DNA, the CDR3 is TGTGCCAGCAGCCAAAGGAGTGGATCTAATGAAAAACTGTTTTTT. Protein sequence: CASSQRSGSNEKLFF.

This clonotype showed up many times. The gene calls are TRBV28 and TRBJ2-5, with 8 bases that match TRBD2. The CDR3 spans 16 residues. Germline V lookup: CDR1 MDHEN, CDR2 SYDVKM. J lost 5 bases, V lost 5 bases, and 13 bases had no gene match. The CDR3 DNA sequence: TGTGCCAGCAGTAAAACGGGGACTAGTAAATCGGAGACCCAGTACTTC. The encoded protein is CASSKTGTSKSETQYF.